One and the same sample provided the 9 T cell receptor beta chains below, sequenced in a study of T-cell memory formation after mild COVID-19. TCRdb independently ran MiXCR on the 5' RACE reads; one entry per CDR3 protein. The sample consists of 250,000 to 300,000 distinct CDR3 sequences, roughly 15% of them appearing once. Sequenced sample: PBMCs or a T cell subset sorted from them (not recorded which). These receptors all stem from a man aged 18 to 29 who had mild COVID-19 (a few samples of this study predate the infection). Cell type and time point are not known.

The rearrangement joins TRBV7-2 to TRBJ2-4; the match to TRBD2 covers 11 bases. CDR1 is SGHTA and CDR2 is FQGNSA in the germline V gene. The ends lost 5 bases at V and 9 bases at J; junction bases unmatched: 6. CDR3 length: 14 residues. The CDR3 is CASSPGLAGGIQYF. In DNA, the CDR3 is TGTGCCAGCAGCCCCGGACTAGCGGGCGGCATTCAGTACTTC.

The V gene is TRBV7-2, the J gene TRBJ1-3, with 7 nucleotides matching TRBD1. Germline V lookup: CDR1 SGHTA, CDR2 FQGNSA. Trimming removed 5 bases from V and 7 bases from J; junction bases left unmatched: 11. CDR3 length: 15 residues. In DNA form, the CDR3 reads TGTGCCAGCAGCCCCGCTCTTGACAGGGTCAACACCATATATTTT. It is translated as CASSPALDRVNTIYF.

This clonotype was seen only a few times. The CDR3 nucleotides are TGTGCCAGCAGTGACTCTCGCGTAAACTATGGCTACACCTTC. Translation: CASSDSRVNYGYTF. The rearrangement uses TRBV25-1 and TRBJ1-2, with D unresolved. The CDR3 length is 14 residues. The V end was cut by 3 bases, the J end by 2 bases, with 10 bases between. Germline loops: CDR1 MGHDK, CDR2 SYGVNS.

The CDR3 region is CASSLGSGTTSSYNEQFF. For the CDR3, the DNA is TGTGCCAGCAGCTTAGGCTCCGGGACAACGAGCTCCTACAATGAGCAGTTCTTC. V gene TRBV13 combines with J gene TRBJ2-1; tentative D call: TRBD1 (6 bases). This CDR3 spans 18 amino acids. Trimming took 0 bases from V and 0 from J, leaving 15 bases between them. CDR1 and CDR2 from the germline V gene are PRHDT and FYEKMQ (reference sequence).

There are many counts of this clonotype. Its ends do not fully match the called genes, so a read error is possible. For the CDR3, the DNA is TGCAGTGCTAGAGAGCAACTAGCCTGCCCCATCTTC. It is translated as CSAREQLACPIF. This chain joins TRBV20-1 and TRBJ2-1; tentatively, D is TRBD2 (6 bases). CDR3 length: 12 amino acids. Per the germline V gene, CDR1 is DFQATT and CDR2 is SNEGSKA (reference sequence).

The chain couples TRBV5-1 to TRBJ2-1; D remains ambiguous. Germline V gene sequence: CDR1 SGHRS, CDR2 YFSETQ. V dropped 1 base and J dropped 6 bases, with 14 bases sitting between them. The CDR3 totals 15 residues. The CDR3 is CASSLFAGSFNEQFF. The CDR3 DNA reads TGCGCCAGCAGCTTGTTCGCCGGGTCTTTCAATGAGCAGTTCTTC.

This chain links TRBV2 with TRBJ1-4; D is perhaps TRBD1 (6 bases). Germline CDR1 reads SNHLY; CDR2 reads FYNNEI. This CDR3 comprises 14 residues. The germline V and J ends were trimmed by 6 bases and 7 bases, with 15 bases remaining between them. DNA for the CDR3: TGTGCCAGCAGCGAGCAGGGGCCGGGTGAAAAACTGTTTTTT. Residues: CASSEQGPGEKLFF.

The genes are TRBV27 and TRBJ2-5; no clear D gene. Deletions cut 1 base from V and 1 base from J, with 7 bases between. Per germline, CDR1 MNHEY and CDR2 SMNVEV (reference sequence). The CDR3 runs to 14 residues. Here the CDR3 reads CASSLLGGQETQYF. The CDR3 DNA is TGTGCCAGCAGTTTATTGGGCGGCCAAGAGACCCAGTACTTC.

V is TRBV9 and J is TRBJ1-1; 9 positions agree with TRBD1. V lost 3 bases to trimming and J lost 5 bases; unmatched junction nucleotides: 5. Per the germline V gene, CDR1 is SGDLS and CDR2 is YYNGEE. The CDR3 has 14 amino acids. The CDR3 here is CASSATGGWTEAFF. In nucleotides, the CDR3 is TGTGCCAGCAGCGCCACAGGGGGCTGGACTGAAGCTTTCTTT.